This T cell receptor beta chain was recovered during a study of CD8+CD57+ T cells in acquired aplastic anemia. Study context: Recorded DNA amounts for sorted CD4+ and CD8+ cells had an average of 3.2 ug.

Study-wide results and caveats: Statistical testing detected no significant gap in CD8+ Simpson's diversity between patients and controls. Patients shared 25 to 35 CD8+ CDR3 sequences with controls.

Using genomic DNA as the template, TCR beta VDJ and CDR3 profiling was carried out. Each CDR3 protein gets one entry after TCRdb re-called the reads with MiXCR. Of hundreds of thousands of distinct CDR3 sequences in the sample, around 30% were seen once. V shed 5 bases and J shed 3 bases, with 11 bases lying between them. Per germline, CDR1 MGHDK and CDR2 SYGVNS. The CDR3 spans 13 residues. Patients selected for sequencing had displayed CD8+CD57+ cell expansion by flow cytometry. Patients were therapy-naive when their blood was sampled. As to this clonotype: Its antigen is not known.

The receptor was derived from a human donor with aplastic anemia. The sequenced sample consisted of sorted CD4+, CD8+, or CD8+CD57+ T cells (not recorded which) from PBMCs. The chain recombines TRBV25-1 with TRBJ2-7, with no clear D. The CDR3 region is CASSRAGDYEQYF. The CDR3 DNA follows: TGTGCCAGCAGTAGGGCTGGGGACTACGAGCAGTACTTC.